Listed below are T cell receptor beta chains from one sample, sequenced in a study of cytomegalovirus exposure and HLA in healthy donors. Measured with immunoSEQ multiplex PCR; TCRdb has only the in-frame clones, and not every one. The sample records approximately 150,000 clones, roughly four fifths being singletons. Sequencing used PBMCs. The receptors shown here come from a man between 18 and 29 years old in good health and CMV-seropositive. Each CDR3 is given with its conserved first and last residue. The D gene is left open where the match is weak. Clone size is not always given. Where it is, it says once, few, many or a class for expanded clones.

>TRBD1|TRBV2|NA|TRBJ2-1
TGTGCCAGCAGTGAGGGGTTACCAGGGGGTGAGCAGTTCTTC
CASSEGLPGGEQFF
>NA|TRBV5-6|NA|TRBJ2-7
TGTGCCAGCAGCCGCGGGCTCTGGGGCTCCTACGAGCAGTACTTC
CASSRGLWGSYEQYF
>TRBD1|TRBV15|NA|TRBJ1-5
TGTGCCACCAGCAGAGGAGGACAGGGGGCCGAACAGCCCCAGCATTTT
CATSRGGQGAEQPQHF
>NA|TRBV14|NA|TRBJ1-2
TGTGCCAGCAACAAAATCAGGGGTTATGGCTACACCTTC
CASNKIRGYGYTF
>NA|TRBV6-6|NA|TRBJ1-1
TGTGCCAGCAGTTACAAGAGGACGGGAGTCGCTGAAGCTTTCTTT
CASSYKRTGVAEAFF
>NA|TRBV7-9|NA|TRBJ1-2
TGTTCCAGCAGCCACACAGGTGGCTACACCTTC
CSSSHTGGYTF
>NA|TRBV28|once|TRBJ2-7
TGTGCCAGCACCCCCGGCTACGAGCAGTACTTC
CASTPGYEQYF
>TRBD2|TRBV6-5|NA|TRBJ2-7
TGTGCCAGCAGCCGGACTAGCGGAAACTACGAGCAGTACTTC
CASSRTSGNYEQYF
>NA|TRBV30|NA|TRBJ1-4
TGTGCCTGGAGCGAGCGGACGCTTAGGGATGAAAAACTGTTTTTT
CAWSERTLRDEKLFF
>NA|TRBV28|NA|TRBJ1-1
TGTGCCAGTACTATGAACACTGAAGCTTTCTTT
CASTMNTEAFF